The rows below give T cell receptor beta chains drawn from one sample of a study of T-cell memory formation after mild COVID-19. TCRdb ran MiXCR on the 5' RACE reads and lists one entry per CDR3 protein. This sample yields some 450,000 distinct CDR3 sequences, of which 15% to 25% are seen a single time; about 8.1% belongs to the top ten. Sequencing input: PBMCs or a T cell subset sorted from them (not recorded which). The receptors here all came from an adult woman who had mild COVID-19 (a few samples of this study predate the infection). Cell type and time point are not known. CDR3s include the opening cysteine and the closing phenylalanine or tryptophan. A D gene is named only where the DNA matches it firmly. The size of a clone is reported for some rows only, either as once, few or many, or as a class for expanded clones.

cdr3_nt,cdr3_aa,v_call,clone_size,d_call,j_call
TGTGCCAGCAAAGGTCCGGGACAGGCGACCTTGGGTTTCTTT,CASKGPGQATLGFF,TRBV6-2/TRBV6-3,few,TRBD1,TRBJ1-1
TGCAGTGCTCGTGGAATGGGACAGGGGAAAAATCAGCCCCAGCATTTT,CSARGMGQGKNQPQHF,TRBV20-1,few,TRBD1,TRBJ1-5
TGTGCCAGCAGCCGCTGGGGGACAGGGGAGCACGGGGAGCTGTTTTTT,CASSRWGTGEHGELFF,TRBV7-6,many,TRBD1,TRBJ2-2
TGTGCCAGCAACCCCCTTGGGACAGGGGTCTACAATGAGCAGTTCTTC,CASNPLGTGVYNEQFF,TRBV6-2/TRBV6-3,-,TRBD1,TRBJ2-1
TGTGCCAGCAGCGTGGACGTTTACAATGAGCAGTTCTTC,CASSVDVYNEQFF,TRBV5-5,-,-,TRBJ2-1
TGTGCCAGCAGCGACGAGCGCCCTAGCACAGATACGCAGTATTTT,CASSDERPSTDTQYF,TRBV5-6,-,-,TRBJ2-3
TGTGCCAGCATCCCCTTAGCGGGGGGGCTTGCAGATACGCAGTATTTT,CASIPLAGGLADTQYF,TRBV6-1,-,TRBD2,TRBJ2-3
TGCAGCGTTCGTAGGCCGGGGATGAACACCGGGGAGCTGTTTTTT,CSVRRPGMNTGELFF,TRBV29-1,-,-,TRBJ2-2
TGTGCCAGCAGCCAAGTCACGGGAGGGCCCAATGAGCAGTTCTTC,CASSQVTGGPNEQFF,TRBV3-1,few,TRBD2,TRBJ2-1
TGTGCCAGCAGCTTAGATCCCCGGACAGGGAGGGAGGATGGCTACACCTTC,CASSLDPRTGREDGYTF,TRBV11-3,-,TRBD1,TRBJ1-2
TGTGCCAGCAGCTTAGGCCCGGGGGGGCAGGGGTTGAGGACTGAAGCTTTCTTT,CASSLGPGGQGLRTEAFF,TRBV7-6,-,-,TRBJ1-1
TGTGCCTCGAGATCCGGGACTAGCGGGGGGGCCGAAGCAGATACGCAGTATTTT,CASRSGTSGGAEADTQYF,TRBV10-3,few,TRBD2,TRBJ2-3
TGTGCCAGCAGGGAATCCTCCTACAATGAGCAGTTCTTC,CASRESSYNEQFF,TRBV2,-,-,TRBJ2-1
TGTGCCAGCCCCTTCCACGGGGATACGCAGTATTTT,CASPFHGDTQYF,TRBV6-2/TRBV6-3,few,-,TRBJ2-3
TGTGCCAGCAGGGCTTTTACCGGGACAGTCTACGAGCAGTACTTC,CASRAFTGTVYEQYF,TRBV27,few,TRBD1,TRBJ2-7
TGTGCCAGCAGTCCCGACTGGAGCCCGAACACCGGGGAGCTGTTTTTT,CASSPDWSPNTGELFF,TRBV6-5,-,-,TRBJ2-2
TGTGCCAGCAATCGAGGAGGGACAGATTATGGCTACACCTTC,CASNRGGTDYGYTF,TRBV6-2/TRBV6-3,few,TRBD1,TRBJ1-2
TGTGCCAGCAGTTTATTAGGCAGCAACTATGGCTACACCTTC,CASSLLGSNYGYTF,TRBV12-3/TRBV12-4,few,-,TRBJ1-2
TGTGCCTGGAGCGTTCACGACAGGGACACCGGGGAGCTGTTTTTT,CAWSVHDRDTGELFF,TRBV30,-,TRBD1,TRBJ2-2
TGCAGCGTTAACCCGGCCGGAAGCACAGATACGCAGTATTTT,CSVNPAGSTDTQYF,TRBV29-1,few,-,TRBJ2-3
TGCAGCGCTGCCACGGGGAACCCAGGTCTTGCAGATACGCAGTATTTT,CSAATGNPGLADTQYF,TRBV29-1,few,-,TRBJ2-3
TGCGCCAGCAGCGACAGGGGTGGCTATGGCTACACCTTC,CASSDRGGYGYTF,TRBV5-1,few,TRBD1,TRBJ1-2
TGTGCCAGTAGTATCCGCGCACAGGGCCAGAACTATGGCTACACCTTC,CASSIRAQGQNYGYTF,TRBV19,-,-,TRBJ1-2
TGTGCCAGCAGGCCTCACGGGGGTTCGGGCAATGAGCAGTTCTTC,CASRPHGGSGNEQFF,TRBV2,few,-,TRBJ2-1
TGTGCCAGCCGCGCCGGGACTCCGCAGTATTTT,CASRAGTPQYF,TRBV6-2/TRBV6-3,-,-,TRBJ2-3
TGTGCCAGGGCACTAGCGGGAGGATTCTGGTCCTACGAGCAGTACTTC,CARALAGGFWSYEQYF,TRBV12-3/TRBV12-4,few,TRBD2,TRBJ2-7
TGCGCCAGCAGCCAAGATTACCGTAGGACAGTGATCAAGACCCAGTACTTC,CASSQDYRRTVIKTQYF,TRBV4-1,-,-,TRBJ2-5
TGCAGCGTTGAATGGGCTAGCGGGGGGCCGGGCACAGATACGCAGTATTTT,CSVEWASGGPGTDTQYF,TRBV29-1,few,TRBD2,TRBJ2-3
TGTGCCGTATCGACTACATCCAGCACAGATACGCAGTATTTT,CAVSTTSSTDTQYF,TRBV10-3,few,-,TRBJ2-3
TGTGCCAGCGGTAGGGGCTACGAGCAGTACTTC,CASGRGYEQYF,TRBV12-3/TRBV12-4,many,-,TRBJ2-7
TGCGCCAGCAGCTTGGGTTATTTGGACAGCCCTAACTATGGCTACACCTTC,CASSLGYLDSPNYGYTF,TRBV5-1,-,-,TRBJ1-2
TGTGCCAGCAGTTTCCGGACTAGTCAAGAGACCCAGTACTTC,CASSFRTSQETQYF,TRBV12-3/TRBV12-4,few,TRBD2,TRBJ2-5
TGTGCCACCAGCCCAGGTCCCGGACTAGCGGGAGGAAGCAAGTGGGACATTCAGTACTTC,CATSPGPGLAGGSKWDIQYF,TRBV15,-,TRBD2,TRBJ2-4
TGCGCCAGCAGCTCACAGGGGTTGGGCACCGGGGAGCTGTTTTTT,CASSSQGLGTGELFF,TRBV5-1,-,TRBD1,TRBJ2-2
TGTGCCAGCAGCTTAGACACCAGCGGGGGAGGGCTCGAGCAGTACTTC,CASSLDTSGGGLEQYF,TRBV7-6,-,TRBD2,TRBJ2-7
TGCAGCGTCTCCAGGGATCTTCACTACGAGCAGTACTTC,CSVSRDLHYEQYF,TRBV29-1,-,-,TRBJ2-7
TGTGCCAGCAGCCCCCCCAGGGCTAGCGGGAGTTACATTCAGTACTTC,CASSPPRASGSYIQYF,TRBV7-8,many,TRBD2,TRBJ2-4
TGCGCCAGCAGCCAAGCCCTTTGGGGGGCGCCGACAGATACGCAGTATTTT,CASSQALWGAPTDTQYF,TRBV4-1,-,-,TRBJ2-3
TGCAGCGTTGAAGATTCCGGCTATGGCTACACCTTC,CSVEDSGYGYTF,TRBV29-1,few,-,TRBJ1-2
TGTGCCAGCAGAATAGAGATGAACACTGAAGCTTTCTTT,CASRIEMNTEAFF,TRBV12-3/TRBV12-4,-,-,TRBJ1-1
TGCAGTGCCACCAAGGACAGGGCCAACTATGGCTACACCTTC,CSATKDRANYGYTF,TRBV20-1,-,TRBD1,TRBJ1-2
TGTGCCATCGGGACTAGCGGGAGTTACACCTCCTACGAGCAGTACTTC,CAIGTSGSYTSYEQYF,TRBV10-3,-,TRBD2,TRBJ2-7
TGCAGTGCTTGGACAGGGCTAACTAACTATGGCTACACCTTC,CSAWTGLTNYGYTF,TRBV20-1,-,TRBD1,TRBJ1-2
TGTGCCAGCAGTTACTCGTGGTCAGGGGGCTACACCTTC,CASSYSWSGGYTF,TRBV6-5,-,-,TRBJ1-2
TGTGCCACCAGTGATTGGTCGGGTTCTTCGCAGTTCTTC,CATSDWSGSSQFF,TRBV24-1,once,-,TRBJ2-1
TGCAGTGCTAGAGATTACCGACTCGGCGGGGGACAGTACTTC,CSARDYRLGGGQYF,TRBV20-1,few,TRBD2,TRBJ2-4
TGTGCCAGCAGCCAAGATTTTTCGGGACTAGAAGCCTACTTC,CASSQDFSGLEAYF,TRBV4-2,-,TRBD2,TRBJ2-7
TGTGCCAGCAGCTACGGTAGCGCATCCTACAATGAGCAGTTCTTC,CASSYGSASYNEQFF,TRBV7-2,-,-,TRBJ2-1
TGCGCCAGCAGCCGAAGAGGGACTGGGGTGAGCTCCTACAATGAGCAGTTCTTC,CASSRRGTGVSSYNEQFF,TRBV4-3,few,-,TRBJ2-1
TGTGCCAGTAGTCCGGATCTAAACTATGGCTACACCTTC,CASSPDLNYGYTF,TRBV12-3/TRBV12-4,-,-,TRBJ1-2
TGTGCCAGCAGTTTAGGGGGGCAGGGCACCGGGGAGCTGTTTTTT,CASSLGGQGTGELFF,TRBV12-3/TRBV12-4,-,-,TRBJ2-2
TGTGCCAGCAGCTCAAGGACCCGGAACTACGAGCAGTACTTC,CASSSRTRNYEQYF,TRBV7-8,-,-,TRBJ2-7
TGCGCCAGCAGCTCATACAGGGGTACTCAGCCCCAGCATTTT,CASSSYRGTQPQHF,TRBV4-1,-,TRBD1,TRBJ1-5
TGTGCCAGCAGCTTACGGTCCGATGGGATAGAGCAGTACTTC,CASSLRSDGIEQYF,TRBV7-6,few,-,TRBJ2-7
TGTGCCACCAGTGATTCAAGGGGAGGCCCTGGAAACACCATATATTTT,CATSDSRGGPGNTIYF,TRBV24-1,many,-,TRBJ1-3